This TCR beta chain appears in the sequencing data of a study of T cell repertoires in cytomegalovirus infection. MiXCR was run by TCRdb on the reads, yielding one entry per CDR3 protein. The table includes about 740,000 distinct CDR3 sequences, 35% to 40% detected once. Trimming removed 1 base at V and 5 bases at J, with 11 bases between. The CDR3 length is 14 residues. From germline, CDR1 is SGHTA and CDR2 FQGNSA. There are many counts of this clonotype. Sequencing used PBMCs. The source of this sequence is a human donor in good health (CMV status not recorded). Some clones in this sample may be carry-over from other donors' samples. V is TRBV7-2 and J is TRBJ1-1; D is uncertain. CDR3 sequence: CASSLGGGWTEAFF. CDR3 in DNA: TGTGCCAGCAGCTTAGGGGGAGGGTGGACTGAAGCTTTCTTT.